This is a list of T cell receptor beta chains from one sample in a study of blood T cell repertoires in COVID-19. Assay: immunoSEQ multiplex PCR; the TCRdb copy retains only in-frame clones and omits some. The data show some 270,000 clones, approximately 90% seen once. Material for sequencing was PBMCs or T cells enriched from blood (not recorded which). The receptors here all came from a woman in her twenties or thirties with acute COVID-19. Each CDR3 is given with its conserved first and last residue. Fields, in order: V gene, J gene, CDR3 protein.

TRBV14	TRBJ2-1	CASSRLTGSSYNEQFF
TRBV19	TRBJ2-1	CASSIARGSFFSSTNEQFF
TRBV5-4	TRBJ2-5	CASSLGQGILETQYF
TRBV4-1	TRBJ1-4	CASSLPGGEKLFF
TRBV6-5	TRBJ2-1	CASSSGGTGTDEQFF
TRBV28	TRBJ1-6	CASSLQLNREGSPLHF
TRBV15	TRBJ2-7	CATSTTGGYMYEQYF
TRBV14	TRBJ1-4	CASSQAGTLEKLFF
TRBV4-1	TRBJ1-2	CASSPGLFSYGYTF
TRBV10-2	TRBJ1-2	CASSESYQGGGYTF
TRBV5-1	TRBJ1-2	CASSAGTDGYTF
TRBV4-3	TRBJ1-1	CASSQEFGMNTEAFF
TRBV27	TRBJ2-1	CASSLFGRESHEQFF
TRBV7-8	TRBJ1-1	CASSLRQGNTEAFF
TRBV5-1	TRBJ2-2	CASSLRTADTGELFF
TRBV14	TRBJ2-3	CASSQLGRATDTQYF
TRBV10-3	TRBJ2-5	CATGSYQETQYF
TRBV5-4	TRBJ2-7	CASSRTGLHEQYF
TRBV19	TRBJ1-2	CASRGSKGANYGYTF
TRBV9	TRBJ2-2	CASSVVGAGTGELFF
TRBV27	TRBJ2-3	CASSHNTDTQYF
TRBV5-4	TRBJ2-3	CASSPGGSGPDTQYF
TRBV27	TRBJ2-2	CASSFLGGGTGELFF
TRBV4-3	TRBJ2-1	CASSQDLQGYYNEQFF
TRBV7-9	TRBJ2-2	CASSITYRVQGQDTGELFF
TRBV2	TRBJ1-2	CASRWTGDGYTF
TRBV7-8	TRBJ2-1	CASSLWTSGGNEQFF
TRBV7-9	TRBJ2-2	CASSAVRLAGDTGELFF
TRBV13	TRBJ2-7	CASSRTGVAYEQYF
TRBV27	TRBJ2-3	CASISTSRVTDTQYF
TRBV27	TRBJ2-7	CASSLSLAEDYEQYF
TRBV5-1	TRBJ2-2	CASSGGDRSTGELFF
TRBV4-2	TRBJ1-4	CASSRGAVGGEKLFF
TRBV11-2	TRBJ2-7	CASSLGRTGFSYEQYF
TRBV11-2	TRBJ2-7	CASSLSQGLSYEQYF
TRBV28	TRBJ2-1	CASSFGRDYNEQFF
TRBV9	TRBJ1-1	CASSETGGAGNTEAFF
TRBV28	TRBJ1-2	CASSFPPGQGSIPNGYTF
TRBV12-5	TRBJ2-3	CASGTGTATATDTQYF
TRBV7-9	TRBJ2-3	CASSSQPGAKDTQYF
TRBV29-1	TRBJ2-3	CSYRDGGGDTQYF
TRBV4-1	TRBJ2-7	CASSLRDRDSYEQYF
TRBV13	TRBJ2-7	CASSLVPGAAYEQYF
TRBV9	TRBJ2-1	CASGSGINEQFF
TRBV29-1	TRBJ2-7	CSVGGLAGGTYEQYF
TRBV18	TRBJ2-1	CASSPGGDAEQFF
TRBV6-5	TRBJ1-4	CASTNALNEKLFF